This entry is about one T cell receptor (beta chain). Its matching antigen is unknown. Partitioning of CD4+ cells yielded a CD45RA+ naive subset and a CD45RA-negative memory subset. The data originate from a study of shared clonotypes between healthy human individuals. Study-wide context: CD4 naive and memory got three plates each, CD8 naive two, CD8 memory one. Broader study findings: It was observed that roughly 5.1% of naive CD4 clonotypes were shared across a handful of donors.

Several immunoSEQ plates held equal portions of the genomic DNA taken from each subset. Only in-frame clones appear in the TCRdb table, and some are missing; sequencing was by immunoSEQ multiplex PCR. This sample has 180,000 or so clones, with 85% to 95% found just once. The sequencing sample was made of naive CD4+ T cells sorted from blood. Subset defined: CD45RA+ positively selected. This sequence originates from a woman aged 25 to 39 in good health.

This CDR3 is CASSLLGTGRNEKLFF. The CDR3 DNA reads TGTGCCAGCAGCCTCCTAGGAACAGGGCGGAATGAAAAACTGTTTTTT. This sequence joins TRBV4-2 and TRBJ1-4; possible D gene TRBD1, 6 bases. V lost 4 bases, J lost 5 bases, and 17 bases lay in between. CDR1 is LGHNA and CDR2 is YNFKEQ in the germline V gene. The CDR3 has 16 amino acids.